These T cell receptor beta chains were read from a single sample in a study of T cells in localized non-small cell lung cancer. Data came from immunoSEQ multiplex PCR; TCRdb stores just in-frame clones and leaves some out. This table has about 57,000 clones, approximately 90% appearing once. Sequencing was performed on peripheral blood, taken before any cancer treatment. These TCRs come from a man aged 35 to 70 with stage I lung adenocarcinoma. CDR3s include the opening cysteine and the closing phenylalanine or tryptophan. The D gene is left open where the match is weak. Expanded clones get a size class; other rows say once, few or many, or leave the size out.

>TRBJ2-4|TRBD2|-|TRBV9
CASSTQGARGDIQYF
TGTGCCAGCAGCACTCAAGGGGCCCGGGGGGACATTCAGTACTTC
>TRBJ1-1|TRBD1|-|TRBV27
CASSFTGDYTEAFF
TGTGCCAGCAGTTTTACAGGGGATTACACTGAAGCTTTCTTT
>TRBJ1-5|-|once|TRBV29-1
CSDLLYGTLLISNQPQHF
TGCAGCGACTTGTTGTACGGGACACTTTTAATTAGCAATCAGCCCCAGCATTTT
>TRBJ1-1|-|-|TRBV7-2
CASSLPIGGTEAFF
TGTGCCAGCAGCTTACCCATAGGTGGCACTGAAGCTTTCTTT
>TRBJ1-1|-|once|TRBV19
CASSLGGGNTEAFF
TGTGCCAGTAGCCTAGGTGGGGGGAACACTGAAGCTTTCTTT
>TRBJ2-1|TRBD1|few|TRBV29-1
CSAGTGDHNEQFF
TGCAGCGCCGGGACAGGGGACCACAATGAGCAGTTCTTC
>TRBJ2-7|TRBD1|-|TRBV2
CASSDQQGAYEQYF
TGTGCCAGCAGTGATCAGCAGGGGGCGTACGAGCAGTACTTC
>TRBJ2-3|TRBD1|few|TRBV19
CASSIGTGLTDTQYF
TGTGCCAGTAGTATCGGGACAGGGCTCACAGATACGCAGTATTTT
>TRBJ2-6|-|-|TRBV6-1
CASSGFGAGANVLTF
TGTGCCAGCAGCGGGTTCGGGGCTGGGGCCAACGTCCTGACTTTC
>TRBJ2-1|-|-|TRBV6-1
CASSGIRHYNEQFF
TGTGCCAGCAGTGGGATACGACATTACAATGAGCAGTTCTTC
>TRBJ1-1|-|-|TRBV11-3
CASSLVQGVGNTEAFF
TGTGCCAGCAGCTTAGTACAGGGCGTTGGGAACACTGAAGCTTTCTTT
>TRBJ2-7|-|once|TRBV11-2
CASSAYYEQYF
TGTGCCAGCAGCGCTTACTACGAGCAGTACTTC